This TCR beta chain was retrieved from a study of lymphopenia after photon versus proton radiotherapy. CDR1 and CDR2 from the germline V gene are LNHDA and SQIVND (reference sequence). CDR3 size: 12 residues. V gave up 8 bases and J gave up 4 bases, with 11 bases separating them. TCRdb's copy holds only in-frame clones and misses some; the assay was immunoSEQ multiplex PCR. The profile shows 70,000 or so clones, 80% to 95% of them singletons. Overall study results and limits: Post-nadir TCR diversity decline inversely tracked overall survival among those who died.

On this clone itself: Its target is unknown.

The chain combines TRBV19 with TRBJ2-5; perhaps TRBD1 as D (7 bases). The material was peripheral blood, obtained from a patient treated with photon-based radiotherapy. The source is a woman aged 40 to 50 with cholangiocarcinoma. The CDR3 DNA reads TGTGCCAGTTCCAGGGGGGCAGAGACCCAGTACTTC. It codes for CASSRGAETQYF.